This TCR beta chain was observed in a study of T-cell reconstitution after alpha-beta-depleted transplantation in children. Study-level points and caveats: The origin of alpha-beta T cells about two months after transplant was reportedly several hundred expanded graft clones. Some patients' high day-60 TCRbeta diversity was traced to surviving recipient T cells and thymic progenitors. Most T-cell counts and diversity one year after the transplant came from T cells that were newly produced.

V was pared by 2 bases and J by 4 bases, with 5 bases of the junction left unmatched. This CDR3 has 16 residues. Per germline, CDR1 PRHDT and CDR2 FYEKMQ (reference sequence). Comments on this clonotype: Antigen specificity is unknown.

Preparation of the TCRbeta library involved a method that used unique molecular identifiers. TCRdb processed the PCR reads anew with MiXCR; each CDR3 protein has one entry. This table holds fewer than 350,000 distinct CDR3 sequences, over 7.5% found once. This sequence was found in a female patient aged 2-10 years who had a stem cell transplant for Fanconi anemia, so the T cells may come from the graft donor. The sequences come from peripheral blood, collected 360 days after TCRalphabeta/CD19-depleted stem cell transplant. The rearrangement uses TRBV13 and TRBJ2-2; 9 positions match TRBD1. CDR3 sequence: CASSLQLQGATGELFF. CDR3 nucleotide sequence: TGTGCCAGCAGCTTACAGTTACAGGGGGCCACCGGGGAGCTGTTTTTT.